Following are 24 T cell receptor beta chains from one sample sequenced in a study of blood T cell repertoires in COVID-19. The protocol was immunoSEQ multiplex PCR, while the TCRdb copy is restricted to in-frame clones and leaves out a portion. The sample yields under 350,000 clones, more than 85% seen once. Sequencing used peripheral blood. These receptors were collected from a man between 18 and 29 years old with active or convalescent COVID-19.

This chain links TRBV5-1 with TRBJ2-7; D perhaps matches TRBD1 (7 bases). The germline CDR1 and CDR2 sequences are SGHRS and YFSETQ. With 4 bases removed from V and 1 base from J, the gap between germline ends came to 15 bases. This CDR3 contains 15 residues. The CDR3 sequence is CASSAQGGGSYEQYF. The CDR3 DNA follows: TGCGCCAGCAGCGCCCAGGGGGGTGGGTCCTACGAGCAGTACTTC. The full variable domain, its missing parts supplied by reference TRBV5-1 and TRBJ2-7, is KAGVTQTPRYLIKTRGQQVTLSCSPISGHRSVSWYQQTPGQGLQFLFEYFSETQRNKGNFPGRFSGRQFSNSRSEMNVSTLELGDSALYLCASSAQGGGSYEQYFGPGTRLTVT.

This clone was counted once. J is TRBJ2-5 and V is TRBV21-1; the listed D gene, TRBD1, was not tested against the DNA. TRBV21-1 is termed a pseudogene. The CDR3 has 10 residues. Written as DNA, the CDR3 is TGTGCCAGCACAGGAGAGACCCAGTACTTC. Translation gives CASTGETQYF.

The chain joins TRBV2 to TRBJ1-1; D remains ambiguous. The V gene's germline CDR1 is SNHLY and CDR2 FYNNEI. This CDR3 has 11 amino acids. Trimming left V 8 bases short and J 6 bases short, with 10 bases between. The CDR3 sequence: CASRSSPEAFF. In nucleotides, the CDR3 is TGTGCCAGCCGGAGTTCACCTGAAGCTTTCTTT.

The chain employs TRBV18 and TRBJ2-4; 7 bases match TRBD1. The CDR3 loop spans 14 amino acids. V trimming: 2 bases; J trimming: 7 bases; junction bases outside the gene matches: 5. CDR1 KGHSH and CDR2 LQKENI come from the germline V gene. The chain's CDR3 is CASSPRQGVNIQYF. As DNA, the CDR3 is TGTGCCAGCTCACCAAGGCAGGGGGTGAACATTCAGTACTTC.

Ten or more counts support this clone. This chain joins TRBV7-3 and TRBJ2-1, with 7 nucleotides matching TRBD2. Unmatched junction bases numbered 9, after V lost 6 bases and J lost 4 bases. Germline values: CDR1 SGHTA, CDR2 FQGTGA. The CDR3 runs 15 residues. DNA of the CDR3: TGTGCCAGCAGGAAAACTGGGGGGGATTACAATGAGCAGTTCTTC. The encoded protein is CASRKTGGDYNEQFF.

The genes are TRBV11-2 and TRBJ2-7, with 10 nucleotides matching TRBD1. In germline, CDR1 is SGHAT, CDR2 FQNNGV. This CDR3 comprises 14 residues. V trimming: 5 bases; J trimming: 9 bases; junction bases outside the gene matches: 10. CDR3 coding DNA: TGTGCCAGCAGCCCACCGGGACAGGGGAGCGTGCAGTACTTC. Translation: CASSPPGQGSVQYF.

The rearrangement uses TRBV6-6 and TRBJ2-5; TRBD1 agrees at 8 bases. This CDR3 is 12 amino acids long. The V and J ends lost 8 bases and 6 bases, in that order; junction bases with no gene match: 5. Germline CDR1 reads MNHNY; CDR2 reads SVGAGI (reference sequence). In DNA form, the CDR3 reads TGTGCCAGCGGACAGGGTTTTAAGACCCAGTACTTC. This translates into CASGQGFKTQYF.

The chain is built from TRBV4-3 and TRBJ2-1; perhaps TRBD2 as D (6 bases). V lost 0 bases, J lost 3 bases, and 12 bases lay in between. This CDR3 has 16 residues. Germline-derived CDR1 and CDR2 are LGHNA and YSLEER. The CDR3 here is CASSQDIAGLYNEQFF. CDR3 nucleotides: TGCGCCAGCAGCCAAGATATCGCGGGACTCTACAATGAGCAGTTCTTC.

The gene calls are TRBV2 and TRBJ2-7, with TRBD1 matching over 9 bases. Germline V gives CDR1 SNHLY, CDR2 FYNNEI. CDR3 length: 14 amino acids. With V trimmed by 5 bases and J by 6 bases, 8 bases remained unmatched. The CDR3 DNA follows: TGTGCCAGCAGTTATGGGACAGGGCCGGCCGAGCAGTACTTC. Protein product: CASSYGTGPAEQYF.

This clone was seen just once. The rearrangement uses TRBV20-1 and TRBJ1-5; no clear D. The CDR3 length is 12 residues. V shed 3 bases and J shed 4 bases, with 7 bases lying between them. CDR1 and CDR2 (germline): DFQATT, SNEGSKA (reference sequence). The CDR3 bases are TGCAGTGCTAGTTATAGAAATCAGCCCCAGCATTTT. This translates into CSASYRNQPQHF.

The rearrangement uses TRBV2 and TRBJ2-2; 7 positions agree with TRBD1. Germline lookup yields CDR1 SNHLY and CDR2 FYNNEI. The CDR3 covers 14 residues. Unmatched junction bases numbered 8, after V lost 10 bases and J lost 3 bases. The chain's CDR3 is CATHRQGDTGELFF. As DNA, the CDR3 is TGTGCCACCCACCGACAGGGAGACACCGGGGAGCTGTTTTTT.

The chain recombines TRBV19 with TRBJ1-3, with 7 nucleotides matching TRBD1. With V trimmed by 1 base and J by 4 bases, 4 bases remained unmatched. The CDR3 loop spans 15 amino acids. Germline V gene data show CDR1 as LNHDA and CDR2 as SQIVND (reference sequence). CDR3 in amino acids: CASSIAPGQGNTIYF. The CDR3 DNA is TGTGCCAGTAGTATAGCACCGGGACAGGGAAACACCATATATTTT.

The chain combines TRBV7-8 with TRBJ1-2, with 10 nucleotides matching TRBD1. The CDR3 runs to 15 residues. With 4 bases clipped from V and 7 bases from J, the junction kept 9 bases outside the gene matches. Germline assignment: CDR1 SGHVS and CDR2 FQNEAQ. The CDR3 nucleotides read TGTGCCAGCAGCTCACCGGGACAGGGGCTCTTTGGCTACACCTTC. Protein: CASSSPGQGLFGYTF.

The V call is TRBV5-8, the J call TRBJ2-3; 9 nucleotides agree with TRBD1. Losses at the gene ends were 3 bases for V and 0 bases for J; bases not matched to a gene: 5. Germline-derived CDR1 and CDR2 are SGHTS and YDEGEE. The CDR3 is 16 residues long. The DNA of the CDR3 is TGTGCCAGCAGCTCTGGGACAGGGACTAGCACAGATACGCAGTATTTT. Its protein is CASSSGTGTSTDTQYF. The full variable domain, with the rest looked up from reference TRBV5-8 and TRBJ2-3, is EAGVTQSPTHLIKTRGQQATLRCSPISGHTSVYWYQQALGLGLQFLLWYDEGEERNRGNFPPRFSGRQFPNYSSELNVNALELEDSALYLCASSSGTGTSTDTQYFGPGTRLTVL.

This CDR3 is CASANTGQGDGYTF. CDR3 sequence (DNA): TGTGCCAGCGCCAACACTGGACAGGGTGATGGCTACACCTTC. The chain combines TRBV5-5 with TRBJ1-2; 8 nucleotides match TRBD1. Per germline, CDR1 SGHKS and CDR2 YYEKEE (reference sequence). This CDR3 spans 14 amino acids. Losses at the gene ends were 7 bases for V and 6 bases for J; bases not matched to a gene: 11.

J is TRBJ1-2 and V is TRBV29-1; 10 nucleotides align to TRBD1. CDR3 length: 13 residues. Germline assignment: CDR1 SQVTM and CDR2 ANQGSEA. With 7 bases clipped from V and 6 bases from J, the junction kept 8 bases outside the gene matches. The CDR3 DNA reads TGCAGCGAGCATGGGGGACAGGGGAATGGCTACACCTTC. Its protein product is CSEHGGQGNGYTF.

This chain links TRBV10-3 with TRBJ1-6, with TRBD1 identical over 7 bases. The V gene end was trimmed by 6 bases and the J gene end by 7 bases; junction bases not matched to a gene: 0. Germline V lookup: CDR1 ENHRY, CDR2 SYGVKD. The CDR3 covers 12 residues. The CDR3 region is CAIRGQNSPLHF. The CDR3 bases are TGTGCCATCAGGGGACAGAATTCACCCCTCCACTTT.

This clone was seen only a few times. This chain connects TRBV7-2 to TRBJ2-1; maybe TRBD2 (5 bases). Germline CDR1 reads SGHTA; CDR2 reads FQGNSA. Trimming pared 8 bases from V and 2 bases from J, leaving 10 bases between. This CDR3 has 13 residues. The chain's CDR3 is CASGDYPYNEQFF. CDR3 bases: TGTGCCAGCGGCGACTACCCCTACAATGAGCAGTTCTTC.

This chain connects TRBV6-5 to TRBJ2-7, with TRBD1 matching 8 bases. Germline CDR1 is MNHEY and CDR2 is SVGAGI. J lost 4 bases, V lost 3 bases, and 2 bases had no gene match. This CDR3 is built from 13 residues. This chain's CDR3 is CASSYRTGYEQYF. The CDR3 DNA is TGTGCCAGCAGTTATAGGACAGGGTACGAGCAGTACTTC.

The chain's CDR3 is CASGTGDGEQYF. In nucleotides, the CDR3 is TGTGCCAGCGGGACAGGGGACGGCGAGCAGTACTTC. The genes are TRBV6-5 and TRBJ2-7; TRBD1 agrees at 10 bases. Germline trimming cut 8 bases from V and 6 bases from J; bases unmatched to any gene: 4. CDR3 length equals 12 residues. CDR1 and CDR2 from the germline V gene are MNHEY and SVGAGI.

This sequence joins TRBV25-1 and TRBJ2-2; TRBD1 aligns across 8 bases. Germline loops: CDR1 MGHDK, CDR2 SYGVNS. The CDR3 totals 14 residues. Trimming cost V 7 bases and J 3 bases; bases outside gene matches: 4. CDR3 coding DNA: TGTGCCAGCACCGCGACAGGGGACACCGGGGAGCTGTTTTTT. Translated: CASTATGDTGELFF.

The V gene is TRBV12-5, the J gene TRBJ1-3, with 9 bases aligning to TRBD1. The CDR3 sequence is 18 residues long. Germline values: CDR1 LGHNT, CDR2 FRNRAP. V dropped 2 bases and J dropped 0; count of bases not matched to a gene: 8. The CDR3 here is CASGLTPGQGNSGNTIYF. The CDR3 DNA sequence: TGTGCTAGTGGTTTGACTCCCGGACAGGGGAACTCTGGAAACACCATATATTTT.

The CDR3, as DNA: TGTGCCATCAGTGGAGGGATCGGGACTGAAGCTTTCTTT. As protein: CAISGGIGTEAFF. The V gene is TRBV10-3, the J gene TRBJ1-1, with D unclear. The CDR3 totals 13 residues. The germline gives CDR1 ENHRY, CDR2 SYGVKD. V lost 4 bases to trimming and J lost 5 bases, with 11 bases between them.

V usage is TRBV5-1 and J usage is TRBJ2-1; 11 nucleotides line up with TRBD2. Losses at the gene ends were 3 bases for V and 4 bases for J; bases not matched to a gene: 3. This CDR3 has 15 amino acids. Germline CDR1 reads SGHRS; CDR2 reads YFSETQ. CDR3 DNA sequence: TGCGCCAGCAGCTCCGGGACTAGCGGTTACAATGAGCAGTTCTTC. Encoded protein: CASSSGTSGYNEQFF.